This entry is about one T cell receptor beta chain. Its antigen has not been determined. Per-base qualities were not stored, and no clone one base away is much larger. The library was built by means of the immunoSEQ multiplex PCR assay. TCRdb provides this immuneACCESS table in a form limited to in-frame rearrangements. Some clones are lacking; in checked studies, under half of them reflect an unresolved V gene, and why the rest are absent is not known. The sample table holds some 10,000 clones, of which approximately 70% were seen once. The ten largest account for around 15% of the sample. This sample was included in a study of CD4+ T cells in melanoma (dated by TCRdb to the early 2020s). About the study as a whole: The study examined neoantigen-specific CD4+ T cells in human melanoma.

General conclusions and limits of the study: Neoantigen-specific CD4+ T cells were reported to be correlated with the function of CD8+ T cells, macrophages and B cells. Diverse differentiation states were reported to be shown by neoantigen-specific CD4+ T cells in melanoma.

Patients with melanoma were used as donors. This receptor was identified in a human donor with melanoma. The specimen sequenced was cells from a culture (not recorded whether cultured in vitro).

The DNA sequence follows: TGCGCCAGCAGCACCGACAGGGGGGTATATGGCTACACCTTC. It specifies CASSTDRGVYGYTF. The chain employs TRBV5-1 and TRBJ1-2, with 9 middle bases fitting TRBD1. CDR1 and CDR2 (SGHRS, YFSETQ) derive from the germline V gene. Measured from the cysteine to the phenylalanine, the CDR3 is 14 residues long. The retained sequence is limited to the CDR3, 42 bases, with the frame set at the first base. For this chain, trimming is 4 bases at the V end and 5 bases at the J end, and the number of junction bases without a gene match is 6.